The next 5 T cell receptor beta chains were all read from a single sample in a study of shared clonotypes between healthy human individuals. Some clones are missing from TCRdb's copy, which holds only in-frame ones; the method was immunoSEQ multiplex PCR. Among about 470,000 clones, 75% to 85% were seen once, and the ten largest hold roughly an eighth. Sequenced: PBMCs. The receptors derive from a woman in her thirties or forties in good health. Some clones in this sample may be carry-over from other donors' samples.

The V call is TRBV7-8, the J call TRBJ1-5; D unclear. There are 17 residues in the CDR3. V was clipped by 1 base and J by 0 bases, with 13 bases between them. Germline assignment: CDR1 SGHVS and CDR2 FQNEAQ. Here the CDR3 reads CASSLDHGVSSNQPQHF. The DNA of the CDR3 is TGTGCCAGCAGCTTAGATCATGGAGTCTCTAGCAATCAGCCCCAGCATTTT.

J is TRBJ1-2 and V is TRBV28, with TRBD1 identical over 10 bases. Germline V CDR1 and CDR2: MDHEN, SYDVKM. Unmatched junction bases numbered 5, after V lost 6 bases and J lost 4 bases. There are 14 residues in the CDR3. The CDR3 region is CASSYRTGGYGYTF. The CDR3 DNA reads as TGTGCCAGCAGCTACAGGACAGGGGGCTATGGCTACACCTTC.

The gene calls are TRBV5-4 and TRBJ1-2; unclear D gene. Trimming removed 0 bases at V and 1 base at J, with 10 bases between. The CDR3 runs 15 residues. CDR1 is SGHNT, CDR2 YYREEE, per germline (reference sequence). This chain's CDR3 is CASSLVPEYNYGYTF. The CDR3 nucleotides read TGTGCCAGCAGCTTGGTCCCAGAATATAACTATGGCTACACCTTC.

The V and J genes are TRBV7-8 and TRBJ2-1; D tentatively fits TRBD1 or TRBD2 (6 bases each). This CDR3 comprises 14 residues. V lost 4 bases, J lost 9 bases, and 16 bases lay in between. Germline V CDR1 and CDR2: SGHVS, FQNEAQ. The CDR3 DNA sequence: TGTGCCAGCAGCTGGGCCGGTGAGGGGGGTGAGCAGTTCTTC. It yields the protein CASSWAGEGGEQFF. Filled out from reference TRBV7-8 and TRBJ2-1, the complete variable domain reads GAGVSQSPRYKVAKRGQDVALRCDPISGHVSLFWYQQALGQGPEFLTYFQNEAQLDKSGLPSDRFFAERPEGSVSTLKIQRTQQEDSAVYLCASSWAGEGGEQFFGPGTRLTVL.

The V and J genes are TRBV11-3 and TRBJ1-1; D ambiguous. V was trimmed by 1 base and J by 4 bases, leaving 7 bases between them. CDR3 length: 13 residues. Germline CDR1 reads SGHNT; CDR2 reads YENEEA. The CDR3 protein is CASSLGFSTEAFF. The CDR3 region has the DNA TGTGCCAGCAGCTTAGGATTCAGCACTGAAGCTTTCTTT.